What follows are 8 T cell receptor beta chains derived from one specimen sequenced in a study of blood T cell repertoires in COVID-19. Libraries were prepared by immunoSEQ multiplex PCR; TCRdb keeps only in-frame clonotypes and omits some of them. The sample lists some 260,000 clones, over 75% occurring once. The sequenced material came from peripheral blood. The receptors here all came from a woman in her 70s with COVID-19, enrolled during active disease.

The rearrangement joins TRBV10-3 to TRBJ2-7, with D tentatively TRBD2 (5 bases). The CDR3 extends over 17 amino acids. The germline V and J ends were trimmed by 0 bases and 0 bases, with 15 bases remaining between them. Germline CDR1 is ENHRY and CDR2 is SYGVKD. Written as DNA, the CDR3 is TGTGCCATCAGTGAGTCGACGGTTAGTAGCGACTCCTACGAGCAGTACTTC. Protein sequence: CAISESTVSSDSYEQYF.

This chain joins TRBV7-9 and TRBJ2-3; no clear D. Trimming removed 1 base at V and 3 bases at J, with 8 bases between. The CDR3 loop spans 14 amino acids. The V gene's germline CDR1 is SEHNR and CDR2 FQNEAQ (reference sequence). Written as DNA, the CDR3 is TGTGCCAGCAGCTTAGGAGTCCGGACAGATACGCAGTATTTT. Translation: CASSLGVRTDTQYF.

The gene calls are TRBV4-1 and TRBJ2-6; the D gene is possibly TRBD1 (6 bases). Trimming removed 0 bases from V and 4 bases from J, with 16 bases in between. Germline V gene data show CDR1 as MGHRA and CDR2 as YSYEKL. The CDR3 spans 18 residues. The CDR3 DNA follows: TGCGCCAGCAGCCAAGAGACACAGGGTACTTTGGGGGCCAACGTCCTGACTTTC. It yields the protein CASSQETQGTLGANVLTF.

The rearrangement links TRBV24-1 to TRBJ2-7; maybe TRBD2 (5 bases). V was pared by 0 bases and J by 4 bases, with 12 bases between. This CDR3 comprises 15 residues. Per germline, CDR1 KGHDR and CDR2 SFDVKD. As DNA, the CDR3 is TGTGCCACCAGTGATTTGGGGAGTTCAAGTTACGAGCAGTACTTC. Amino acids: CATSDLGSSSYEQYF.

The rearrangement joins TRBV7-2 to TRBJ1-2; D gene ambiguous. The CDR3 covers 13 residues. The V end lost 1 base, the J end lost 8 bases, and 11 bases lay between the germline ends. Germline V gene lookup returns CDR1 SGHTA and CDR2 FQGNSA. The CDR3 region has the DNA TGTGCCAGCAGCTTAGGTGTAGTTGAGGGCTACACCTTC. Translating gives CASSLGVVEGYTF.

The genes are TRBV2 and TRBJ1-1, with TRBD1 identical over 10 bases. Losses at the gene ends were 5 bases for V and 10 bases for J; bases not matched to a gene: 16. This CDR3 comprises 16 residues. Germline-derived CDR1 and CDR2 are SNHLY and FYNNEI. CDR3 in amino acids: CASSHPRDRGVMRAFF. As DNA, the CDR3 is TGTGCCAGCAGTCACCCCCGGGACAGGGGCGTAATGCGAGCTTTCTTT.

The chain uses TRBV4-1 and TRBJ2-1; D uncertain. The CDR3 consists of 14 residues. Trimming removed 4 bases at V and 10 bases at J, with 17 bases between. The germline V gene encodes CDR1 MGHRA and CDR2 YSYEKL. The CDR3 region has the DNA TGCGCCAGCAGCCGCGGCGGCGGCCAGCAAGAGCAGTTCTTC. This sequence encodes CASSRGGGQQEQFF.

This clone was detected only a few times. The same CDR3 arises from other DNA sequences in this sample as well. CDR3 protein: CASSRGQGTYEQYF. The CDR3 DNA follows: TGTGCCAGCAGCCGGGGACAGGGGACCTACGAGCAGTACTTC. The chain carries TRBV7-2 and TRBJ2-7, with 10 bases matching TRBD1. The CDR3 extends over 14 amino acids. Germline V gives CDR1 SGHTA, CDR2 FQGNSA. V was pared by 5 bases and J by 2 bases, with 3 bases of the junction left unmatched.